One TCR beta chain is described in this entry. Its antigen has not been determined. No base qualities exist here, and no much larger clone lies one base off it. These data are taken from a study of cytomegalovirus exposure and HLA in healthy donors (dated by TCRdb to about 2017). Context from the whole study: According to an earlier analysis of 550 to 700 of the donors, about 179 million T cells yielded roughly 110 million unique TCR beta sequences and 276 Gb of sequence data. Approximately 300 gigabases of sequencing data and roughly 80 million unique TCR sequences made up an early release that covered approximately 620 HLA-typed donors. Among the 398 genotyped donors, around 81% belonged to the genetic ancestry cluster associated with self-reported Caucasian donors. The study aimed to test whether cataloging public T cell receptors could reveal signatures of past pathogen exposure. The T cell repertoires of around 670 subjects were profiled by immunosequencing and related to cytomegalovirus serostatus. Along with the roughly 710-subject first cohort, a separate validation cohort of over a hundred different subjects was used. High-throughput TCR immunosequencing, statistical association of individual TCRs with disease status, and machine learning were combined to predict cytomegalovirus infection status. A later analysis re-analyzed previously published TCR beta repertoires from 500 to 700 donors and added high-resolution HLA genotyping to study TCR occurrence patterns. The later analysis used no new phenotypic data to find candidate immune exposures, relying instead on TCR beta sequences and their occurrence across donors. An earlier analysis of 500 to 750 of the donors applied high-throughput TCR beta sequencing to assess whether each TCR beta V gene segment acted as functional or pseudogenic. Alongside the repertoire data, information on donor age, sex, ethnicity and CMV serostatus was compiled. Genome-wide SNP genotypes for about 65% of the 666 donors were used in a later genetic analysis, which treated that subset as a discovery cohort. All discovery cohort repertoires had been generated on a single sequencing platform. HLA typing included class I and class II loci at four-digit resolution. Typing coverage differed by locus: A, B, C, DRB1 and DQB1 were typed in roughly 620-640 donors, DQA1 in about 550, DPA1 in 600 to 610, and DPB1 in approximately 450. About five DR-DQ haplotypes were handled as single units for association and clustering because linkage in the cohort was strong. On average, about 240,000 unique TCR beta nucleotide sequences were sequenced per donor among 350 to 400 genotyped donors of the cohort, with around 19% of those sequences being non-productive.

The library relied on the immunoSEQ multiplex PCR assay. The multiplex PCR relied on a mix of 60 forward primers for TCR Vbeta segments and 13 reverse primers for TCR Jbeta segments. A multiplex PCR assay on genomic DNA amplified the CDR3 region of rearranged TCR beta genes. The amplified TCR beta libraries were sequenced on the Illumina HiSeq System as 87-base-pair reads. In the original analysis: A later analysis tallied 75 million to 95 million unique TCR beta chains across the 666 repertoires, and around 12 million of those chains were shared by two or more donors. A nearest-neighbor algorithm error-corrected the raw reads and collapsed the reads into unique sequences, merging closely related sequences to remove PCR and sequencing errors. To assign V, D and J gene segments, CDR3 sequences were aligned to IMGT reference sequences. For a sequence to be retained, at least a six-nucleotide match to both a V gene segment and a J gene segment was required. Rearrangements were called productive when the CDR3 lacked stop codons and stayed in frame with V and J; all others were non-productive. Following IMGT convention, CDR3 was defined as the stretch from the second conserved V-encoded cysteine up to the conserved J-encoded phenylalanine. The earlier analysis of about 590 of the donors excluded sequences that lacked an unambiguous match to a single V gene segment. An earlier analysis of 500 to 700 of the donors classified V segments as functional when productive rearrangements were above 56.7% and as segregating when the standard deviation between donors was above 5%. A statistical classification framework was built to diagnose cytomegalovirus status from the catalog of TCR beta chain sequences. In a later analysis, V and J genes were assigned by comparing TCR nucleotide sequences against IMGT/GENE-DB human TR gene sequences. In a later analysis, CDR3 sequences and most-parsimonious VDJ recombination scenarios were assigned using the TCRdist pipeline. In a later analysis, every TCR beta chain was defined by the combination of its CDR3 amino acid sequence and its V-gene family, and reads without a unique V-gene family were dropped. As a way to deal with suspected cross-contamination and a sequencing artifact, a later analysis dropped approximately 570 nucleotide sequences that were highly shared and had low generation probability. In a later analysis, a clonal expansion index was calculated for each public chain from normalized within-repertoire ranks of inferred template counts. In a later analysis, generation probabilities were computed with a VDJ recombination model fitted to out-of-frame rearrangements, and the resulting probabilities were checked against IGoR. A later analysis scored TCR-TCR, TCR-HLA and TCR-CMV co-occurrence with hypergeometric tests, applying a repertoire-size bias correction to TCR pairs. To estimate false discovery rates, a later analysis permuted the HLA or CMV assignments 20 times. In a later analysis, co-occurring TCRs were grouped with DBSCAN, and TCRdist sequence similarity was added when clustering was performed within HLA-allele-positive subsets. Repertoires with fewer than 30,000 or more than 120,000 public chains were left out of co-occurrence clustering, as were about five repertoires with anomalous nucleotide sharing. TCRdb limited this immuneACCESS table to in-frame rearrangements with V and J called. A share of clones is missing; checked studies link under half to unresolved V genes, and the rest is unexplained. V and J calls and clone size are those listed in that table; D and trimming were worked out from the DNA. This sample holds about 160,000 clones; around four fifths were observed only once. Of the sample, approximately 12% falls within the top ten clones.

On the study overall, not on this receptor specifically: A further reported finding was that TCR beta sequences accurately predicted the HLA-A and HLA-B alleles for most subjects in the first cohort. In an earlier analysis of a few hundred of the donors, most TCR beta V segments were observed in productive rearrangements about 87% or about 30% of the time, broadly matching IMGT annotations. A later analysis found that HLA-associated TCR beta chains were more clonally expanded and had lower generation probabilities than equally common non-associated chains. Specific HLA alleles were associated with 15,000 to 20,000 TCR beta sequences at a false discovery rate of 0.05 in a later analysis. Only TCR beta chains were sequenced in this cohort, and the absence of alpha or paired-chain data limited detectable features. Presence/absence analyses assumed roughly uniform sequencing depth across donors, an assumption that may not hold. According to a later genetic analysis, donors in an Asian-associated ancestry cluster had fewer N-insertions in productive TCRs than the roughly 700-donor mean. Most CMV-associated TCR beta chains appeared to be HLA-restricted in a later analysis, and the HLA associations seemed to be driven largely by CMV exposure. According to a later analysis, TCR association rates differed among HLA loci, with DRB1 alleles showing the most associated TCRs and HLA-C alleles showing the fewest. Immune exposure information for the cohort was limited to CMV serostatus. The study listed 164 TCR beta chains as associated with cytomegalovirus. Because the 87-base-pair reads could not distinguish some IMGT-functional V segments, including TRBV6-2 and TRBV6-3, those segments were excluded. Correlated functional status among segregating V segments might reflect linkage disequilibrium, but an unknown experimental factor could not be ruled out. A cluster of highly shared sequence variants was judged likely to be a technical artifact of the sequencing pipeline. The classifier was reported to diagnose cytomegalovirus status with high specificity and sensitivity in both the original cohort and the validation cohort. Across donors, most TCR sequences were observed very rarely, whereas some public TCRs were present in many individuals. Around 16 rarely observed V segments, including chromosome 9 orphons, were excluded from the earlier analysis of just under 600 of the donors because counts were too low. According to a later analysis, parvovirus B19, influenza, CMV and Epstein-Barr virus appeared linked to several top co-occurrence clusters. In a later genetic analysis, a missense DCLRE1C variant was associated with V-gene and J-gene trimming of TCR beta chains, and the association was replicated in an independent cohort. In vitro tests confirmed that a few of the cytomegalovirus-associated TCR beta chains recognize cytomegalovirus antigens. Assigning TCR associations to individual alleles was difficult when HLA alleles, especially DR and DQ, strongly co-occurred. Because some donors lacked HLA typing at each locus, the association tests relied only on the typed subset. It was suggested by the authors that the approach could potentially be generalized to other disease states and immunological phenotypes.

The cohort comprised approximately 700 healthy bone marrow donors. All cohort members were sampled while nominally healthy, although unrecorded immune exposures were likely present. The donor tested CMV seropositive and was one of the 289 seropositive cohort members. Each donor provided a peripheral blood sample, and peripheral blood mononuclear cells were used for TCR beta sequencing. Genomic DNA extraction from the blood cell samples was performed with the Qiagen DNeasy Blood Extraction Kit. The cysteine opens and the phenylalanine closes a CDR3 of 15 amino acids. The entry retains the CDR3 DNA only, 45 bases that are in frame from base 1. After removal of 3 bases from V and 2 bases from J, the junction retains 2 bases not matched to a gene. Looking up the germline V gene yields CDR1 SGDLS and CDR2 YYNGEE.

The sample comprised PBMCs. The sequence derives from a man aged 50-59 years in good health and CMV-seropositive. The rearrangement combines TRBV9 with TRBJ2-5, with 12 central nucleotides matching TRBD2. The sequenced DNA is TGTGCCAGCAGCGCAGGACTAGCGGGGCAAGAGACCCAGTACTTC. The translation is CASSAGLAGQETQYF.